This T cell receptor (beta chain) was recorded in a study of somatic mutations in cytotoxic T cells in rheumatoid arthritis. This CDR3 comprises 16 residues. Germline values: CDR1 MNHEY, CDR2 SMNVEV (reference sequence). Trimming stripped 3 bases from V and 4 bases from J, with 18 bases between. TCRdb's copy holds only in-frame clones and misses some; the assay was immunoSEQ multiplex PCR. The sample carries just under 9,500 clones, 60% to 80% recorded once. The specimen was CD8+ T cells sorted from blood. The chain couples TRBV27 to TRBJ1-2; D uncertain. The sequence was collected from an adult with rheumatoid arthritis. The CDR3 here is CASSLAPTGPFYGYTF. The CDR3 coding sequence is TGTGCCAGCAGTTTGGCTCCTACCGGGCCCTTCTATGGCTACACCTTC.